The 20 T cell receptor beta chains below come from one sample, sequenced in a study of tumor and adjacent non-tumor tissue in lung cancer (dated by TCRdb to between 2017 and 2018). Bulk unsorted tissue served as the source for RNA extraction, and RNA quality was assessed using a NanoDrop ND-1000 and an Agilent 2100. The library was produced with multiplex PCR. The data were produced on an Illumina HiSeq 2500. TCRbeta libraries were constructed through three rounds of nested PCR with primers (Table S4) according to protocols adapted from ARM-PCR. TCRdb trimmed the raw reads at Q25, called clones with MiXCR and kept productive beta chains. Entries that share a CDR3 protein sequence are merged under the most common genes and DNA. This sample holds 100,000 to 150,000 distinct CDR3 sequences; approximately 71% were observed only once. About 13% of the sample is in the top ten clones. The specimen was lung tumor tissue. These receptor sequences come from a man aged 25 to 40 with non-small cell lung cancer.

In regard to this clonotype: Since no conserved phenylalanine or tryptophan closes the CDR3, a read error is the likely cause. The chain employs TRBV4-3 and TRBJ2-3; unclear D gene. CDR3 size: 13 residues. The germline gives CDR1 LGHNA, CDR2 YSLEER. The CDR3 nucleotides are TGTGCCAGCAGCCAGTCAAACGTGGATACGCAGTATTAT. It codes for CASSQSNVDTQYY.

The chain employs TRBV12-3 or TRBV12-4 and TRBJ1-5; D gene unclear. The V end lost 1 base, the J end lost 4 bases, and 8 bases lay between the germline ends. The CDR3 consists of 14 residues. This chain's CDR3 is CASSLGLGNQPQHF. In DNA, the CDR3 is TGTGCCAGCAGTTTAGGACTGGGTAATCAGCCCCAGCATTTT.

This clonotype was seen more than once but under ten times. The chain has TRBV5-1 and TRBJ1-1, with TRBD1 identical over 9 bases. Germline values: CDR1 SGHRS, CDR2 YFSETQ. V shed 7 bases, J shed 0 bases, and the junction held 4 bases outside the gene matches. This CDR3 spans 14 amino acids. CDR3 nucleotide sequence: TGCGCCAGCGGCCGGACAGGGGTGAACACTGAAGCTTTCTTT. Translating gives CASGRTGVNTEAFF.

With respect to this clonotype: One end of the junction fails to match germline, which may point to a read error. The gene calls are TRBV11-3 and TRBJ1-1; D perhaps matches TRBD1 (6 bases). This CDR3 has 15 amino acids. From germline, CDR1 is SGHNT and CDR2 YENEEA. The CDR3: CASSTATWRDIEAFF. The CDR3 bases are TGTGCCAGCAGCACCGCGACGTGGAGGGACATTGAAGCCTTCTTT.

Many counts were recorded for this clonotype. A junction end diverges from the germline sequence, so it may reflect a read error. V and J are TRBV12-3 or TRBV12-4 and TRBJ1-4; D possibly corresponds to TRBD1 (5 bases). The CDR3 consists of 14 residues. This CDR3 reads CASTRAGFNGKLFF. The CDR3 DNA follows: TGTGCCAGCACCAGGGCCGGGTTTAATGGAAAACTGTTTTTT.

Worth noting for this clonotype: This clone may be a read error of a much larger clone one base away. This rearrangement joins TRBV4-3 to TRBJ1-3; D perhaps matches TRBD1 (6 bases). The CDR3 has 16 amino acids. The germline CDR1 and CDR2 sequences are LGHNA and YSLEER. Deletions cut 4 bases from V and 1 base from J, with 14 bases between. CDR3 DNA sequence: TGCGCCAGCAGCCGCATCGACAGGTTATCTGGAAACACCATATATTTT. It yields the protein CASSRIDRLSGNTIYF.

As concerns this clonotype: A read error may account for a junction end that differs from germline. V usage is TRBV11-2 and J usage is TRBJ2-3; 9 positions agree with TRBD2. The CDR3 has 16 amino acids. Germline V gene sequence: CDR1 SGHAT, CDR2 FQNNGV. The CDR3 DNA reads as TGTGCCTGCAGCCCTCTGTGGACTAGCGCTTCAGATACGCAATATTTT. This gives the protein CACSPLWTSASDTQYF.

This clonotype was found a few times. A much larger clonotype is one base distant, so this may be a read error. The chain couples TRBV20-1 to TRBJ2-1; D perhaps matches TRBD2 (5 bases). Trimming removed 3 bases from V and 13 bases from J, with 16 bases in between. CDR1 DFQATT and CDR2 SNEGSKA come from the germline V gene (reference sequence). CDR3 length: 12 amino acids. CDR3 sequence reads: CSARDSRALQFF. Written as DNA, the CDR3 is TGCAGTGCTAGGGACTCCCGAGCTCTTCAGTTCTTC.

This CDR3 reads CASQERGSRRGVAPLHF. The CDR3 DNA follows: TGTGCCAGCCAAGAAAGGGGGAGTCGTCGGGGTGTGGCACCCCTCCACTTT. The chain employs TRBV13 and TRBJ1-6; the D gene is possibly TRBD1 (6 bases). In germline, CDR1 is PRHDT, CDR2 FYEKMQ (reference sequence). Trimming shortened V by 8 bases and J by 11 bases, and 28 bases separated the two germline ends. The CDR3 totals 17 residues. Drawing the rest from reference TRBV13 and TRBJ1-6, the complete variable domain is AAGVIQSPRHLIKEKRETATLKCYPIPRHDTVYWYQQGPGQDPQFLISFYEKMQSDKGSIPDRFSAQQFSDYHSELNMSSLELGDSALYFCASQERGSRRGVAPLHFGNGTRLTVT.

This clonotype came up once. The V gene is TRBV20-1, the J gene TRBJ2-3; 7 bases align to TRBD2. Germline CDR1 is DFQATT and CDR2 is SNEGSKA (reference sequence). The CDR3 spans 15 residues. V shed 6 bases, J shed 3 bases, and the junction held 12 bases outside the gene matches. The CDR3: CSAEPGSSGTDTQYF. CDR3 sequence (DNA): TGCAGTGCCGAACCCGGGAGTAGCGGGACAGATACGCAGTATTTT.

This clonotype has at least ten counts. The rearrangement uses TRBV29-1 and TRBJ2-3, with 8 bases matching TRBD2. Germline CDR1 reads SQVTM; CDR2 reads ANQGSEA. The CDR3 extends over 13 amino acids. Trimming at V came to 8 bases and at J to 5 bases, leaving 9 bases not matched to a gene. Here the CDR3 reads CSSSGGTGDTQYF. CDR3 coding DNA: TGCAGCTCCAGCGGGGGCACGGGAGATACGCAGTATTTT.

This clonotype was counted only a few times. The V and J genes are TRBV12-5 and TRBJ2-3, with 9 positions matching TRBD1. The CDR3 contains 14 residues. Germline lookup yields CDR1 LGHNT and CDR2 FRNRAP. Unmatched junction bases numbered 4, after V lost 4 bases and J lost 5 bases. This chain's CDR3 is CASGSNRGRDTQYF. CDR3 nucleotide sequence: TGTGCTAGTGGTTCGAACAGGGGGCGAGATACGCAGTATTTT.

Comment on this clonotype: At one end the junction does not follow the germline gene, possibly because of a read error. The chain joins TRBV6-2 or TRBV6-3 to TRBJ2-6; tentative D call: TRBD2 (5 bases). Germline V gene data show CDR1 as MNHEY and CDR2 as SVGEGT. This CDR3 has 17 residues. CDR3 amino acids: CVSRTGLGSRGANVLTF. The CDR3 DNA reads TGTGTCAGCAGAACCGGACTGGGGAGTCGGGGGGCCAACGTCCTGACTTTC.

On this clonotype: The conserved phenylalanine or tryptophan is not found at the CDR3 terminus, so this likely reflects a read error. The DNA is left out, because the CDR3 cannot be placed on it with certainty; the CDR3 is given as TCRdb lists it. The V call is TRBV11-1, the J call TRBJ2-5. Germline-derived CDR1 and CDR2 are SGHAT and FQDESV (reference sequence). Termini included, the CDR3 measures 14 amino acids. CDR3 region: CTSSADTYHETRYS.

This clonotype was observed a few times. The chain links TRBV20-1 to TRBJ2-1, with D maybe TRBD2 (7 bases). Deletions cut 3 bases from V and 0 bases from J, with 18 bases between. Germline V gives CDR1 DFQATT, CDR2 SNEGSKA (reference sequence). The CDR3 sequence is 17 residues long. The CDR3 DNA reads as TGCAGTGCTAGCCATGGCGGGGGCCGAAACTCCTACAATGAGCAGTTCTTC. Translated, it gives CSASHGGGRNSYNEQFF.

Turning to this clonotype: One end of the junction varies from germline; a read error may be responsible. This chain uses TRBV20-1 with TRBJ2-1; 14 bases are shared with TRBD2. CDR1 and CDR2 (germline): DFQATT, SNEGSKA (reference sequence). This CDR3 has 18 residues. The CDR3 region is CSTSPGLAGGTRYNEQIF. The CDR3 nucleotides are TGCAGTACTAGCCCCGGACTAGCGGGAGGTACCCGCTACAATGAGCAGATCTTC.

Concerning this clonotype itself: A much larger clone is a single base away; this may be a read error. The CDR3 DNA reads TGCAGTGCTAGAGATATTAGCGGCGAATTCTCCGAGCAGTCCTTC. It codes for CSARDISGEFSEQSF. This chain joins TRBV20-1 and TRBJ2-7; D is possibly TRBD2 (6 bases). The CDR3 contains 15 residues. Per germline, CDR1 DFQATT and CDR2 SNEGSKA (reference sequence).

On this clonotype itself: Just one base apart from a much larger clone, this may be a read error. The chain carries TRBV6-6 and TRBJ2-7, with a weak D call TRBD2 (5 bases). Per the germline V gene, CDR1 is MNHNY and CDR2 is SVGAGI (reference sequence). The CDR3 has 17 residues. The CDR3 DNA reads TGTGTCAGCAGTTACTCGAGCGGCTCCCTGAGATTTGAGGAGCAGTACTTC. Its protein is CVSSYSSGSLRFEEQYF.

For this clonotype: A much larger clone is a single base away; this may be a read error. The CDR3: CASNQTGDTEAFF. The CDR3 DNA reads TGCGCCAGCAACCAAACAGGGGACACTGAAGCTTTCTTT. This sequence joins TRBV4-1 and TRBJ1-1; TRBD1 aligns across 7 bases. The CDR3 contains 13 residues. Germline V gene data show CDR1 as MGHRA and CDR2 as YSYEKL.

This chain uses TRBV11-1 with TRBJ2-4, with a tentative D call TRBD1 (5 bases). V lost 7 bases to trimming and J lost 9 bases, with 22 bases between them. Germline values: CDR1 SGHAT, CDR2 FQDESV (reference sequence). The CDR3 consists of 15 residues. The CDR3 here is CASKKNHQGASIQYF. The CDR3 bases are TGTGCCAGCAAAAAAAACCACCAAGGGGCAAGCATTCAGTACTTC.